This entry lists 20 T cell receptor beta chains sequenced from one sample in a study. TCRdb ran MiXCR on the 5' RACE reads and lists one entry per CDR3 protein. The sample shows 55,000 to 70,000 distinct CDR3 sequences, more than 25% of them seen only once. Sequenced sample: tumor-infiltrating memory CD4+ T cells sorted from the breast tumor. Subset defined: memory CD4+ T cells, CD4+CD45RO+CD25-. Receptors were obtained from a female donor with breast cancer.

In this sample, this clonotype turned up many times. The rearrangement links TRBV12-3 or TRBV12-4 to TRBJ2-1; TRBD2 aligns across 11 bases. The CDR3 is 15 amino acids. V was pared by 6 bases and J by 6 bases, with 7 bases of the junction left unmatched. CDR3 DNA sequence: TGTGCCAGCAGCCCTACTAGCGGGAGTGGCAATGAGCAGTTCTTC. Its translation: CASSPTSGSGNEQFF.

This clonotype was counted between two and nine times. The chain couples TRBV7-9 to TRBJ1-5; D is undetermined. CDR1 SEHNR and CDR2 FQNEAQ come from the germline V gene (reference sequence). Trimming removed 1 base at V and 6 bases at J, with 4 bases between. The CDR3 is 12 amino acids. For the CDR3, the DNA is TGTGCCAGCAGCTTAGAGGGTCAGCCCCAGCATTTT. Encoded protein: CASSLEGQPQHF. Full variable domain (missing parts from reference TRBV7-9 and TRBJ1-5): DTGVSQNPRHKITKRGQNVTFRCDPISEHNRLYWYRQTLGQGPEFLTYFQNEAQLEKSRLLSDRFSAERPKGSFSTLEIQRTEQGDSAMYLCASSLEGQPQHFGDGTRLSIL.

In this sample, this clonotype turned up a few times. The rearrangement joins TRBV7-6 to TRBJ2-2; D call uncertain. The CDR3 totals 14 residues. Germline CDR1 SGHVS, CDR2 FNYEAQ. Deletions cut 1 base from V and 1 base from J, with 4 bases between. In nucleotides, the CDR3 is TGTGCCAGCAGCTTAGACTGGAACACCGGGGAGCTGTTTTTT. This gives the protein CASSLDWNTGELFF.

The gene calls are TRBV7-2 and TRBJ2-7; D gene ambiguous. This CDR3 region has 15 residues. CDR1 SGHTA and CDR2 FQGNSA come from the germline V gene. The germline V and J ends were trimmed by 5 bases and 0 bases, with 14 bases remaining between them. For the CDR3, the DNA is TGTGCCAGCAGCGCCTCTTACCAGAGCTCCTACGAGCAGTACTTC. It translates to CASSASYQSSYEQYF.

This clonotype was counted only a few times. The chain carries TRBV20-1 and TRBJ2-1, with D possibly TRBD1 on 6 matching bases. Trimming left V 3 bases short and J 1 base short, with 13 bases between. This CDR3 region has 15 residues. Germline V CDR1 and CDR2: DFQATT, SNEGSKA (reference sequence). The CDR3 reads CSASRDIYSYNEQFF. The CDR3 region has the DNA TGCAGTGCTAGCCGGGACATTTATTCCTACAATGAGCAGTTCTTC.

The chain recombines TRBV29-1 with TRBJ1-4; no reliable D call. There are 13 residues in the CDR3. Trimming took off 6 bases at V and 6 bases at J, with 14 bases between the two ends. In germline, CDR1 is SQVTM, CDR2 ANQGSEA. The CDR3 region is CSVQRRRYEKLFF. The CDR3 DNA reads as TGCAGCGTCCAGAGACGGAGATATGAAAAACTGTTTTTT.

The sample holds a few counts of this clonotype. The chain joins TRBV5-1 to TRBJ2-1, with no clear D. Germline V gene sequence: CDR1 SGHRS, CDR2 YFSETQ. The germline V and J ends were trimmed by 4 bases and 4 bases, with 6 bases remaining between them. The CDR3 is made up of 12 amino acids. CDR3 loop: CASSPDYNEQFF. DNA of the CDR3: TGCGCCAGCAGCCCCGATTACAATGAGCAGTTCTTC.

The chain carries TRBV20-1 and TRBJ2-2; maybe TRBD1 (6 bases). Trimming shortened V by 5 bases and J by 2 bases, and 12 bases separated the two germline ends. The CDR3 loop spans 14 amino acids. Germline CDR1 and CDR2: DFQATT and SNEGSKA (reference sequence). The CDR3 region is CSAGDKINTGELFF. The CDR3 bases are TGCAGTGCTGGGGACAAGATTAACACCGGGGAGCTGTTTTTT.

The genes are TRBV12-3 or TRBV12-4 and TRBJ2-2, with 9 bases matching TRBD1. The CDR3 covers 14 residues. Losses at the gene ends were 5 bases for V and 6 bases for J; bases not matched to a gene: 4. CDR3 in amino acids: CASSTGTGPGELFF. CDR3 nucleotides: TGTGCCAGCAGTACCGGGACAGGGCCCGGGGAGCTGTTTTTT.

Only a few counts were recorded for this clonotype. This rearrangement joins TRBV4-2 to TRBJ2-5; weak D call: TRBD1 (5 bases). V was trimmed by 1 base and J by 6 bases, leaving 9 bases between them. Germline CDR1 LGHNA, CDR2 YNFKEQ. The CDR3 has 13 residues. The chain's CDR3 is CASSQGAGKTQYF. CDR3 DNA sequence: TGTGCCAGCAGCCAAGGGGCAGGGAAGACCCAGTACTTC.

In its sample, this clonotype was seen once. The V call is TRBV7-9, the J call TRBJ1-1; D perhaps matches TRBD1 (5 bases). Trimming took 5 bases from V and 3 from J, leaving 16 bases between them. CDR3 length equals 15 residues. CDR1 and CDR2 from the germline V gene are SEHNR and FQNEAQ (reference sequence). The chain's CDR3 is CASSLGRGTYTEAFF. The CDR3 bases are TGTGCCAGCAGCCTCGGGAGGGGCACCTACACTGAAGCTTTCTTT.

V usage is TRBV5-1 and J usage is TRBJ2-7, with D possibly being TRBD1 (5 bases). This CDR3 region has 16 residues. Trimming removed 0 bases from V and 0 bases from J, with 13 bases in between. CDR1 and CDR2 from the germline V gene are SGHRS and YFSETQ. The CDR3 sequence: CASSLARGPSSYEQYF. In DNA, the CDR3 is TGCGCCAGCAGCTTGGCAAGGGGCCCCAGCTCCTACGAGCAGTACTTC.

The V gene is TRBV2, the J gene TRBJ1-5; D is perhaps TRBD1 (5 bases). Per the germline V gene, CDR1 is SNHLY and CDR2 is FYNNEI. The CDR3 runs to 16 residues. Trimming stripped 5 bases from V and 2 bases from J, with 16 bases between. CDR3 in amino acids: CASSREGQYGNQPQHF. The CDR3, as DNA: TGTGCCAGCAGTCGGGAGGGGCAGTATGGCAATCAGCCCCAGCATTTT. Full variable domain (remainder filled in from reference TRBV2 and TRBJ1-5): EPEVTQTPSHQVTQMGQEVILRCVPISNHLYFYWYRQILGQKVEFLVSFYNNEISEKSEIFDDQFSVERPDGSNFTLKIRSTKLEDSAMYFCASSREGQYGNQPQHFGDGTRLSIL.

This clonotype showed up just a few times. Lacking the conserved final phenylalanine or tryptophan, this CDR3 likely reflects a read error. This chain links TRBV6-2 or TRBV6-3 with TRBJ2-5; TRBD1 matches 10 bases. The germline V gene encodes CDR1 MNHEY and CDR2 SVGEGT. Germline trimming cut 5 bases from V and 7 bases from J; bases unmatched to any gene: 7. This CDR3 is 14 amino acids long. The CDR3 spells CASSADRGLGTQYS. CDR3 coding DNA: TGTGCCAGCAGTGCGGACAGGGGGTTAGGGACCCAGTACTCC.

The CDR3 here is CASSADATNEKLFF. CDR3 nucleotides: TGTGCCAGCAGCGCGGATGCAACTAATGAAAAACTGTTTTTT. V gene TRBV9 combines with J gene TRBJ1-4; unclear D gene. Trimming pared 3 bases from V and 0 bases from J, leaving 6 bases between. CDR3 size: 14 residues. The germline V gene has CDR1 SGDLS and CDR2 YYNGEE.

This rearrangement joins TRBV6-5 to TRBJ1-2; the D gene is possibly TRBD1 (6 bases). This CDR3 has 14 residues. V dropped 8 bases and J dropped 8 bases, with 21 bases sitting between them. The germline gives CDR1 MNHEY, CDR2 SVGAGI. The CDR3 nucleotides read TGTGCCAGCGGCCTCCGGGACAATCAGGAAGGCTACACCTTC. Translating gives CASGLRDNQEGYTF.

This clonotype was counted between two and nine times. The rearrangement links TRBV5-5 to TRBJ1-1; 8 positions agree with TRBD1. Germline CDR1 reads SGHKS; CDR2 reads YYEKEE (reference sequence). V was clipped by 0 bases and J by 4 bases; unmatched bases: 5. The CDR3 extends over 15 amino acids. The chain's CDR3 is CASSLVSTGGTEAFF. The CDR3 DNA reads as TGTGCCAGCAGCTTGGTCTCTACAGGGGGCACTGAAGCTTTCTTT.

J is TRBJ1-5 and V is TRBV5-1; a possible D gene is TRBD1 (5 bases). Germline lookup yields CDR1 SGHRS and CDR2 YFSETQ. V gave up 0 bases and J gave up 13 bases, with 14 bases separating them. The CDR3 has 13 amino acids. CDR3 loop: CASSLVGGVEQHF. CDR3 nucleotide sequence: TGCGCCAGCAGCTTGGTGGGGGGTGTAGAACAGCATTTT.

This clonotype qualifies as medium-sized. This CDR3 is CASSSPGWGQGYEQYF. The CDR3 nucleotides are TGCGCCAGCAGCTCCCCGGGTTGGGGACAGGGTTACGAGCAGTACTTC. The chain carries TRBV5-1 and TRBJ2-7; 9 nucleotides agree with TRBD1. Per the germline V gene, CDR1 is SGHRS and CDR2 is YFSETQ. Trimming removed 3 bases from V and 4 bases from J; junction bases left unmatched: 11. The CDR3 totals 16 residues. Full variable domain (missing parts from reference TRBV5-1 and TRBJ2-7): KAGVTQTPRYLIKTRGQQVTLSCSPISGHRSVSWYQQTPGQGLQFLFEYFSETQRNKGNFPGRFSGRQFSNSRSEMNVSTLELGDSALYLCASSSPGWGQGYEQYFGPGTRLTVT.

This clonotype was observed a few times. This sequence joins TRBV7-8 and TRBJ1-1; D ambiguous. There are 15 residues in the CDR3. V dropped 1 base and J dropped 5 bases, with 14 bases sitting between them. CDR1 is SGHVS and CDR2 is FQNEAQ in the germline V gene. CDR3 sequence: CASSLEVFGLTEAFF. CDR3 DNA: TGTGCCAGCAGCTTAGAAGTTTTCGGTTTGACTGAAGCTTTCTTT.